The entry below gives a single T cell receptor beta chain sequence along with its context. The data were taken from a study of T cell repertoires in aging, cancer and after chemotherapy. Peripheral blood genomic DNA, not sorted cells or RNA, was the template. TRB rearrangements spanning V, D and J were amplified using mixed TRB-A/B primers. TCRdb ran MiXCR on the multiplex PCR reads and lists one entry per CDR3 protein. The repertoire holds about 2,000 distinct CDR3 sequences, with under 35% as singletons. Unmatched junction bases numbered 8, after V lost 7 bases and J lost 0 bases. CDR3 length equals 16 residues. CDR1 LNHDA and CDR2 SQIVND come from the germline V gene (reference sequence).

The TCR comes from a human donor with a solid tumor. Source material: blood. The chain links TRBV19 to TRBJ2-1; 8 positions match TRBD2. The CDR3 here is CASTPPGRDSYNEQFF. CDR3 DNA sequence: TGTGCCAGTACCCCCCCCGGGAGGGACTCCTACAATGAGCAGTTCTTC.